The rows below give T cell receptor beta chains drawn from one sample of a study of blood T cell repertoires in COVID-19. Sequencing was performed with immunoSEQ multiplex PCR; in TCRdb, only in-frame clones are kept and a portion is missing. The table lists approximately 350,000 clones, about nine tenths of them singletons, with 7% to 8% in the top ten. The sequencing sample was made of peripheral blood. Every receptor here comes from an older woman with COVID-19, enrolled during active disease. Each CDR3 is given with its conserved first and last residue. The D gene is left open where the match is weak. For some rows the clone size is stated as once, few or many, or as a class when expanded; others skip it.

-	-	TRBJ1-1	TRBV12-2	CASRLVWGREFTEAFF	TGTGCAAGTCGCTTAGTATGGGGGCGCGAGTTCACTGAAGCTTTCTTT
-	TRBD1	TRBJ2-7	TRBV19	CASSLQGASDYEQYF	TGTGCCAGTAGTCTACAGGGGGCGTCTGACTACGAGCAGTACTTC
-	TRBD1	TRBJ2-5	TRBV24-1	CATSDKTGTGSPQTQYF	TGTGCCACCAGTGATAAAACCGGGACAGGGAGTCCACAGACCCAGTACTTC
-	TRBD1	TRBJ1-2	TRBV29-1	CSVYISTGNGYTF	TGCAGCGTCTATATCTCGACAGGGAACGGCTACACCTTC
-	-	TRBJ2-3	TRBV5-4	CASGLAGASTTQYF	TGTGCCAGCGGCCTCGCGGGGGCCAGTACTACGCAGTATTTT
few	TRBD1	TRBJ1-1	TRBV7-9	CASSYQGGNTEAFF	TGTGCCAGCAGCTACCAGGGGGGGAACACTGAAGCTTTCTTT
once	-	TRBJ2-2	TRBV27	CASSSRGRGNTGELFF	TGTGCCAGCAGTTCGAGGGGGAGGGGAAACACCGGGGAGCTGTTTTTT
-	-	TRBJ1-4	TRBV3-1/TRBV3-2	CASSQPRGLGEKLFF	TGTGCCAGCAGCCAACCCCGGGGGTTAGGTGAAAAACTGTTTTTT
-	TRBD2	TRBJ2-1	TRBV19	CASSIVAGGSNEQFF	TGTGCCAGTAGTATAGTAGCGGGGGGTAGCAATGAGCAGTTCTTC
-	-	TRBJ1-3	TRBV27	CASSLRGSGNTIYF	TGTGCCAGCAGTTTACGGGGTTCTGGAAACACCATATATTTT
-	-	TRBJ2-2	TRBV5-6	CARCLGPGPNTGELFF	TGTGCCCGCTGCTTGGGGCCGGGTCCCAACACCGGGGAGCTGTTTTTT
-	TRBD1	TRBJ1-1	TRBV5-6	CASSLQGADTEAFF	TGTGCCAGCAGCTTACAGGGGGCAGATACTGAAGCTTTCTTT
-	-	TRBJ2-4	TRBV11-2	CASSLVGQGWPLAKNIQYF	TGTGCCAGCAGCTTAGTTGGGCAAGGCTGGCCTCTAGCCAAAAACATTCAGTACTTC
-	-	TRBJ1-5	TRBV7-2	CASSFTSDQPQHF	TGTGCCAGCAGCTTTACTAGTGATCAGCCCCAGCATTTT
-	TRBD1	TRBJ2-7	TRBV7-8	CASSPQTGLREQYF	TGTGCCAGCAGCCCGCAGACAGGGCTGAGGGAGCAGTACTTC
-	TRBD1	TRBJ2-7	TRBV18	CASSPGQSYEQYF	TGTGCCAGCTCACCGGGACAGTCCTACGAGCAGTACTTC
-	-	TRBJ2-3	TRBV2	CASRAGPITDTQYF	TGTGCCAGCAGGGCGGGGCCTATCACAGATACGCAGTATTTT
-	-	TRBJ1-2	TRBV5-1	CASSRDTNYGYTF	TGCGCCAGCAGCCGGGACACTAACTATGGCTACACCTTC
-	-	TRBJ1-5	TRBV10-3	CAISDRRGVENQPQHF	TGTGCCATCAGTGATAGGAGGGGAGTGGAAAATCAGCCCCAGCATTTT
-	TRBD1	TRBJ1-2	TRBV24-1	CATSQGDYGYTF	TGTGCCACCTCACAGGGGGACTATGGCTACACCTTC
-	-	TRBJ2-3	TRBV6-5	CASFDRDTDTQYF	TGTGCCAGCTTCGACCGGGACACAGATACGCAGTATTTT
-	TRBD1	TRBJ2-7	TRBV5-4	CASSPGQGAGLGEQYF	TGTGCCAGCAGTCCCGGACAGGGGGCAGGTCTAGGGGAGCAGTACTTC
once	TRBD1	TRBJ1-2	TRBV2	CASSVGTGKREGYTF	TGTGCCAGCAGTGTAGGGACAGGGAAGAGAGAAGGCTACACCTTC
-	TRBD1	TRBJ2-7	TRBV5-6	CASSLNPGQAPGYEQYF	TGTGCCAGCAGCTTGAATCCGGGACAGGCCCCGGGCTACGAGCAGTACTTC
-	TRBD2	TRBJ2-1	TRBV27	CASSLSRGGKNEQFF	TGTGCCAGCAGTTTATCCCGGGGGGGCAAAAATGAGCAGTTCTTC
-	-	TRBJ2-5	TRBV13	CASSPPNPYQETQYF	TGTGCCAGCAGCCCCCCTAATCCTTACCAAGAGACCCAGTACTTC